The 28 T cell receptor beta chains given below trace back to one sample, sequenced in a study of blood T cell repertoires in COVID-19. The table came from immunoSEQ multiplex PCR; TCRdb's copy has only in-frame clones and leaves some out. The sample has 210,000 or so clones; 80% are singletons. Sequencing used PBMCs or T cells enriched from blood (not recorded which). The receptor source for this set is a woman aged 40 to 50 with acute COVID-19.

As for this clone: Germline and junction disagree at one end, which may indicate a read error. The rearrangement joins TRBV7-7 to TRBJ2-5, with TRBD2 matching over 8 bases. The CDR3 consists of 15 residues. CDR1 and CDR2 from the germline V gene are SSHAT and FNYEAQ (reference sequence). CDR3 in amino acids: CASSATGLVTETQYF. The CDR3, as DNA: TGTGCTAGCAGCGCAACGGGACTAGTCACGGAGACCCAGTACTTC.

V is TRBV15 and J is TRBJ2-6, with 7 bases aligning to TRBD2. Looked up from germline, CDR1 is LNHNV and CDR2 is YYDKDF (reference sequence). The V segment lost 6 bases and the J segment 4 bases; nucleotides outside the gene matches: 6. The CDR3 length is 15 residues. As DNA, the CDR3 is TGTGCCACCAGAGACGGGGGGACCGGGGCCAACGTCCTGACTTTC. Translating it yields CATRDGGTGANVLTF.

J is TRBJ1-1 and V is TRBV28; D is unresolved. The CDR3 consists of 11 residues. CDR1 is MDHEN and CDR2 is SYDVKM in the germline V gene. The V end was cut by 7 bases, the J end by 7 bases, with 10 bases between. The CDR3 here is CASTYGNEAFF. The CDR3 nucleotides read TGTGCCAGCACCTACGGGAATGAAGCTTTCTTT.

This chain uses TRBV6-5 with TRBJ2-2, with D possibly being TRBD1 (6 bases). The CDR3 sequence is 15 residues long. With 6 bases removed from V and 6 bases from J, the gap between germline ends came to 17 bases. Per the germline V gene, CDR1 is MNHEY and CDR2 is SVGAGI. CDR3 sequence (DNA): TGTGCCAGCAGCCGCGGACAGATAGGTCCCGGGGAGCTGTTTTTT. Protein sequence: CASSRGQIGPGELFF.

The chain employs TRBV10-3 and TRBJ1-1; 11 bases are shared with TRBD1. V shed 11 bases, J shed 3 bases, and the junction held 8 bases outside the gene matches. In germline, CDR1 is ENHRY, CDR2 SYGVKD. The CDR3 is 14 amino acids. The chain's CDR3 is CAVLDRGRDTEAFF. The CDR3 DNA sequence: TGTGCCGTGTTGGACAGGGGGCGGGACACTGAAGCTTTCTTT.

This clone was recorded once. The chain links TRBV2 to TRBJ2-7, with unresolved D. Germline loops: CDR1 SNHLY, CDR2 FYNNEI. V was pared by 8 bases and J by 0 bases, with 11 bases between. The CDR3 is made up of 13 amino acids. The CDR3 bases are TGTGCCAGCTTTACCGACAACTCCTACGAGCAGTACTTC. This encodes CASFTDNSYEQYF.

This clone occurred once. The CDR3 DNA sequence: TGTGCCAGCAGACCAAACAGGGATCAAGCTTTCTTT. Translated: CASRPNRDQAFF. This rearrangement joins TRBV28 to TRBJ1-1, with D perhaps TRBD1 (6 bases). V gave up 6 bases and J gave up 9 bases, with 14 bases separating them. This CDR3 contains 12 residues. Germline CDR1 and CDR2: MDHEN and SYDVKM.

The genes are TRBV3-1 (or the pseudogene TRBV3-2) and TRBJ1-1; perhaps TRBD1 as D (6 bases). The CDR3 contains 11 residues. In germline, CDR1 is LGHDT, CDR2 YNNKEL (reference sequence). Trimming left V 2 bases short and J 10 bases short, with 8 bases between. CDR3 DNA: TGTGCCAGCAGCCAACAAGGGGGAGCTTTCTTT. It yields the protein CASSQQGGAFF.

The CDR3: CAWTANYGYTF. DNA of the CDR3: TGTGCCTGGACCGCGAACTATGGCTACACCTTC. The chain carries TRBV30 and TRBJ1-2, with unresolved D. V lost 4 bases to trimming and J lost 2 bases, with 5 bases between them. CDR3 length equals 11 residues. Germline V gene sequence: CDR1 GTSNPN, CDR2 SVGIG (reference sequence).

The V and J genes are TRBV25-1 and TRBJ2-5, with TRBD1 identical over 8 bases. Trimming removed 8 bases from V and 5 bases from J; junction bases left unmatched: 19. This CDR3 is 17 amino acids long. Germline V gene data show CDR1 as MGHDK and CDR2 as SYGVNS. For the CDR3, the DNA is TGTGCCAGCGGAAGCTACGGACAGGGTTTCGTTAGGGAGACCCAGTACTTC. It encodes CASGSYGQGFVRETQYF.

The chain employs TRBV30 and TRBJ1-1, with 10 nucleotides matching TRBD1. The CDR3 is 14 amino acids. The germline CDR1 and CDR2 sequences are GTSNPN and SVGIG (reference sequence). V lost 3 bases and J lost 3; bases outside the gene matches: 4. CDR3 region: CAWSRDRGYTEAFF. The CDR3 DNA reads TGTGCCTGGAGCCGGGACAGGGGATACACTGAAGCTTTCTTT. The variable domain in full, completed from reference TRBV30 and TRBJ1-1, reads SQTIHQWPATLVQPVGSPLSLECTVEGTSNPNLYWYRQAAGRGLQLLFYSVGIGQISSEVPQNLSASRPQDRQFILSSKKLLLSDSGFYLCAWSRDRGYTEAFFGQGTRLTVV.

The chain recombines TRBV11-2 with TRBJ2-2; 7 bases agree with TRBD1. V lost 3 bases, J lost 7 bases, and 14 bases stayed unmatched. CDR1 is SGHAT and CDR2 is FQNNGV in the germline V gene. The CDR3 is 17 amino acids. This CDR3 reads CASSFSAGRGTGGELFF. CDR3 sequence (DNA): TGTGCCAGCAGCTTCTCCGCGGGCAGGGGGACGGGCGGGGAGCTGTTTTTT.

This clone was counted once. This chain's CDR3 is CASSRYGGSGPQHF. Written as DNA, the CDR3 is TGTGCCAGTTCCCGTTACGGGGGGAGTGGGCCCCAGCATTTT. V and J are TRBV19 and TRBJ1-5, with D possibly matching TRBD1 (5 bases). The germline CDR1 and CDR2 sequences are LNHDA and SQIVND (reference sequence). This CDR3 is built from 14 residues. Deletions cut 8 bases from V and 9 bases from J, with 20 bases between.

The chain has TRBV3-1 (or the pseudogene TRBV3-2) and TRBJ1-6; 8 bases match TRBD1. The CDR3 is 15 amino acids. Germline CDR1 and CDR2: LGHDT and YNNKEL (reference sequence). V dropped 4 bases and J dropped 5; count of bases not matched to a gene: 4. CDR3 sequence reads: CASSPRDRNNSPLHF. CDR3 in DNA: TGTGCCAGCAGCCCGCGGGACAGGAATAATTCACCCCTCCACTTT.

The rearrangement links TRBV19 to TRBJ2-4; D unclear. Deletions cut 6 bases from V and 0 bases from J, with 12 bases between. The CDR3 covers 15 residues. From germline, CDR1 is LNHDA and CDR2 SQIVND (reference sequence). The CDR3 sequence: CASRISFLAKNIQYF. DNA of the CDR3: TGTGCCAGTAGGATTAGTTTCTTAGCCAAAAACATTCAGTACTTC. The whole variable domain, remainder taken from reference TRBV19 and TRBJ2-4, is DGGITQSPKYLFRKEGQNVTLSCEQNLNHDAMYWYRQDPGQGLRLIYYSQIVNDFQKGDIAEGYSVSREKKESFPLTVTSAQKNPTAFYLCASRISFLAKNIQYFGAGTRLSVL.

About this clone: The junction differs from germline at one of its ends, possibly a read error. This CDR3 reads CASSSVHRAGETQYF. The CDR3 bases are TGTGCTAGCAGCTCGGTACACAGGGCCGGAGAGACCCAGTACTTC. This rearrangement joins TRBV7-7 to TRBJ2-5, with a possible D match to TRBD1 (6 bases). This CDR3 has 15 amino acids. Looked up from germline, CDR1 is SSHAT and CDR2 is FNYEAQ (reference sequence).

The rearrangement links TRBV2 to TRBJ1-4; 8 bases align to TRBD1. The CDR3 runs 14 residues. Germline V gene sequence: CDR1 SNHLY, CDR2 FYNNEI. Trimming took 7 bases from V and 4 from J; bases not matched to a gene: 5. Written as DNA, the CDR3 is TGTGCCAGCACCACGGACAGGGTTAATGAAAAACTGTTTTTT. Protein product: CASTTDRVNEKLFF. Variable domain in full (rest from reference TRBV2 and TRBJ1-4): EPEVTQTPSHQVTQMGQEVILRCVPISNHLYFYWYRQILGQKVEFLVSFYNNEISEKSEIFDDQFSVERPDGSNFTLKIRSTKLEDSAMYFCASTTDRVNEKLFFGSGTQLSVL.

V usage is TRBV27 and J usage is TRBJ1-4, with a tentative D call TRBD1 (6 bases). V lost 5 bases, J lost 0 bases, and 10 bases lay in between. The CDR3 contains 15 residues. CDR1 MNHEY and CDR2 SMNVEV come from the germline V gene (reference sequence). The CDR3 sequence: CASSGRGATNEKLFF. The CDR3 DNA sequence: TGTGCCAGCAGTGGCAGGGGTGCAACTAATGAAAAACTGTTTTTT.

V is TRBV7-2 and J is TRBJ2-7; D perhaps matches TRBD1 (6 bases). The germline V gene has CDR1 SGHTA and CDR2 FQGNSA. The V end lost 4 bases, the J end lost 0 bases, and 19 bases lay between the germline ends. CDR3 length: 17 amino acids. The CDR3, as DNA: TGTGCCAGCAGCTACAAATACAGGGTGCGAGGCTCCTACGAGCAGTACTTC. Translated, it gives CASSYKYRVRGSYEQYF. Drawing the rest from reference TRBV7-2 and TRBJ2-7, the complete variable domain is GAGVSQSPSNKVTEKGKDVELRCDPISGHTALYWYRQSLGQGLEFLIYFQGNSAPDKSGLPSDRFSAERTGGSVSTLTIQRTQQEDSAVYLCASSYKYRVRGSYEQYFGPGTRLTVT.

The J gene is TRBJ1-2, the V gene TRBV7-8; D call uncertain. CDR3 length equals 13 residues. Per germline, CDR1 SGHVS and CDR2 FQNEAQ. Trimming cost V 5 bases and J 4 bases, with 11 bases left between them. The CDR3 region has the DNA TGTGCCAGCAGCCTCGGTGAGGGCTATGGCTACACCTTC. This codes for CASSLGEGYGYTF.

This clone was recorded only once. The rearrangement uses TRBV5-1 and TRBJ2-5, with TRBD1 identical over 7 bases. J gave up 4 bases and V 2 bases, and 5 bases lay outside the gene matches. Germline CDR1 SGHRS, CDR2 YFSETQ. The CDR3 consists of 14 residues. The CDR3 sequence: CASSFGTVPETQYF. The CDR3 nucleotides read TGCGCCAGCAGCTTCGGGACAGTCCCAGAGACCCAGTACTTC.

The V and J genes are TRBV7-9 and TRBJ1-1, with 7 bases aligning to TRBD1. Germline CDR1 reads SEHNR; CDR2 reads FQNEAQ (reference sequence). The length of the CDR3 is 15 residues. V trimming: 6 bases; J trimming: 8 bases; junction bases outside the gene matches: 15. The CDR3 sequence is CASSPIPGQKMEAFF. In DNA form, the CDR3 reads TGTGCCAGCAGTCCTATTCCGGGACAGAAGATGGAAGCTTTCTTT.

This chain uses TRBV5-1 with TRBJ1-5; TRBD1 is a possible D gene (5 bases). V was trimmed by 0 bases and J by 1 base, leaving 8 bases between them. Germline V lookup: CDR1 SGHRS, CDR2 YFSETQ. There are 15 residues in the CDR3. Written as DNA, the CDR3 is TGCGCCAGCAGCTTGGGACAGACAAGCAATCAGCCCCAGCATTTT. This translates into CASSLGQTSNQPQHF.

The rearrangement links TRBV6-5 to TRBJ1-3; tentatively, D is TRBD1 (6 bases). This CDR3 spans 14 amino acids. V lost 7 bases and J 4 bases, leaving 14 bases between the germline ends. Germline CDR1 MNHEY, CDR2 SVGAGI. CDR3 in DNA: TGTGCCAGCATCCAAGGGGGTTCAGGAAACACCATATATTTT. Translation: CASIQGGSGNTIYF.

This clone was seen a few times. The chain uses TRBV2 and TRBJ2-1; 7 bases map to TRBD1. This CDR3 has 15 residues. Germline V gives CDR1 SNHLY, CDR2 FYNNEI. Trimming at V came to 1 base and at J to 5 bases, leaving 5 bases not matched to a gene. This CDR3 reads CASSEDRGSNNEQFF. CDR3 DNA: TGTGCCAGCAGTGAAGACAGGGGTTCAAACAATGAGCAGTTCTTC.

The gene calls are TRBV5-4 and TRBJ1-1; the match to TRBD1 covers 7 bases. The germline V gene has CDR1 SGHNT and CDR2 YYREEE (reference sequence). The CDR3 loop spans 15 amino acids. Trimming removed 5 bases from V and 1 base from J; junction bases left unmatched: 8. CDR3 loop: CASSPTGTENTEAFF. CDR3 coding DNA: TGTGCCAGCAGTCCAACCGGGACAGAGAACACTGAAGCTTTCTTT.

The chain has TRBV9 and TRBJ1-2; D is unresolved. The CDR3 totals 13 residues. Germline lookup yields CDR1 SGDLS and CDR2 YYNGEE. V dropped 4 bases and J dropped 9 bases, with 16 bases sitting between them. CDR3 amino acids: CASSLVEAASYTF. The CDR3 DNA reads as TGTGCCAGCAGCCTCGTCGAAGCGGCAAGCTACACCTTC.

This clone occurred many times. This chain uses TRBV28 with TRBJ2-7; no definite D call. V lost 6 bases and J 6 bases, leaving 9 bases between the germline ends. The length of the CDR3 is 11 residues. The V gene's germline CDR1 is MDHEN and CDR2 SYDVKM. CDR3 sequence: CASSTVVEQYF. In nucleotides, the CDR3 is TGTGCCAGCAGCACAGTGGTCGAGCAGTACTTC.